These T cell receptor beta chains were read from a single sample in a study of response to subunit inactivated influenza vaccine. From the RT-PCR reads, TCRdb called clonotypes with MiXCR, one entry per CDR3 protein. The sample shows 500,000 to 600,000 distinct CDR3 sequences, approximately 16% of them seen only once. Sequenced here: CD4+ T cells sorted from PBMCs, sampled approximately 25 months after vaccination. These receptors were collected from a man aged 45-69 years who received an inactivated influenza vaccine. CDR3s include the opening cysteine and the closing phenylalanine or tryptophan. A D gene is named only where the DNA matches it firmly. Clone size is given for some rows only: seen once, a few or many times, or a class if the clone is expanded.

V gene	D gene	clone size	J gene	CDR3 DNA	CDR3 protein
TRBV4-3	NA	few	TRBJ1-2	TGCGCCAGCAGCTTTGCGGAAGGGGCCAACTATGGCTACACCTTC	CASSFAEGANYGYTF
TRBV11-1	NA	many	TRBJ1-1	TGTGCCAGCAGCCCATACAGGGAGACTGAAGCTTTCTTT	CASSPYRETEAFF
TRBV11-2	TRBD1	once	TRBJ2-6	TGTGCCAGCAGCTTAGTAGGGACAGGGGCCGACCTCTCTGGGGCCAACGTCCTGACTTTC	CASSLVGTGADLSGANVLTF
TRBV7-9	NA	many	TRBJ2-1	TGTGCCAGCAGCTTATCAGTTCGTGGGAATGAGCAGTTCTTC	CASSLSVRGNEQFF
TRBV29-1	NA	many	TRBJ2-7	TGCAGCGTTGGGTTTTCCGACGAGCAGTACTTC	CSVGFSDEQYF
TRBV30	TRBD1	NA	TRBJ1-4	TGTGCCTGGAACAGGGGGGGGCTAGATGAAAAACTGTTTTTT	CAWNRGGLDEKLFF
TRBV2	NA	many	TRBJ2-5	TGTGCCAGCAGTGAAGTAGAAGAGACCCAGTACTTC	CASSEVEETQYF
TRBV7-2	NA	NA	TRBJ2-3	TGTGCCAGCAGCTCGCTAACGATGAGCACAGATACGCAGTATTTT	CASSSLTMSTDTQYF
TRBV4-2	NA	few	TRBJ1-1	TGTGCCAGCAGCCAAGATCCCGGCAGGGTGAACACTGAAGCTTTCTTT	CASSQDPGRVNTEAFF
TRBV6-1	TRBD2	NA	TRBJ2-1	TGTGCCAGCAGTGGGCTAGCGGGGGACAATGAGCAGTTCTTC	CASSGLAGDNEQFF
TRBV7-2	TRBD1	many	TRBJ1-1	TGTGCCAGCAGCTCGACAGGGTTTGCTGAAGCTTTCTTT	CASSSTGFAEAFF
TRBV29-1	NA	many	TRBJ2-1	TGCAGCGTTGAAAAGGGGAACAGGGTCGGCAATGAGCAGTTCTTC	CSVEKGNRVGNEQFF
TRBV2	NA	few	TRBJ1-1	TGTGCCCTTCAGCGAGGGGGCACTGAAGCTTTCTTT	CALQRGGTEAFF
TRBV12-3/TRBV12-4	NA	few	TRBJ2-6	TGTGCCAGCAGTTCCAACCAGAGAGACTCTGGGGCCAACGTCCTGACTTTC	CASSSNQRDSGANVLTF
TRBV12-3/TRBV12-4	TRBD1	many	TRBJ1-2	TGTGCCAGCGGCACAGGGGGCTATGGCTACACCTTC	CASGTGGYGYTF
TRBV11-1	NA	few	TRBJ2-5	TGTGCCAGCAGCTCCGGGGGGCTAAGTGAGACCCAGTACTTC	CASSSGGLSETQYF
TRBV20-1	NA	NA	TRBJ2-1	TGCAGTGCTAGTGTCACAGGGCGAAGTGAGCAGTTCTTC	CSASVTGRSEQFF
TRBV4-1	NA	few	TRBJ1-5	TGCGCCAGCAGCCAAGATGGTTTGAGCAATCAGCCCCAGCATTTT	CASSQDGLSNQPQHF
TRBV29-1	NA	NA	TRBJ1-6	TGCAGCGTCAGAGACAGGTCGGAGAATTCACCCCTCCACTTT	CSVRDRSENSPLHF
TRBV5-1	NA	NA	TRBJ2-2	TGCGCCAGCACCAAGAATACAGGGGAGGCCGGGGAGCTGTTTTTT	CASTKNTGEAGELFF
TRBV10-3	TRBD2	NA	TRBJ2-3	TGTGCCATCAGTTCGACTAGCGGGAGGACAGATACGCAGTATTTT	CAISSTSGRTDTQYF
TRBV5-1	NA	few	TRBJ2-2	TGCGCCAGCAGCTTGGTGGTTAGCCAAAGCGGGGAGCTGTTTTTT	CASSLVVSQSGELFF
TRBV20-1	TRBD1	NA	TRBJ1-6	TGCAGTGCTATGGACAGGGGTAATTCACCCCTCCACTTT	CSAMDRGNSPLHF
TRBV10-3	NA	NA	TRBJ1-1	TGTGCCATCAGTGAGACAGGTTTGAACACTGAAGCTTTCTTT	CAISETGLNTEAFF
TRBV3-1	TRBD2	NA	TRBJ2-7	TGTGCCAGCAGCCAAGAAGGGCTAGCGGGATTTGAGCAGTACTTC	CASSQEGLAGFEQYF
TRBV29-1	NA	NA	TRBJ2-7	TGCAGCGTTAAGACGGAAACCTACGAGCAGTACTTC	CSVKTETYEQYF
TRBV20-1	NA	few	TRBJ1-4	TGCAGTGCCACGACACGGGGGGCTGAAAAACTGTTTTTT	CSATTRGAEKLFF
TRBV7-7	TRBD2	few	TRBJ2-5	TGTGCTAGCAGCTTAGAAGGACTAGCTTCAGAGACCCAGTACTTC	CASSLEGLASETQYF
TRBV4-2	TRBD2	NA	TRBJ2-3	TGTGCCAGCAGCCAAGCCGGGACTAGCGGCACAGATACGCAGTATTTT	CASSQAGTSGTDTQYF
TRBV5-1	NA	few	TRBJ2-6	TGCGCCAGCAGCTCGAACCCTACAGGGACTGGGGCCAACGTCCTGACTTTC	CASSSNPTGTGANVLTF
TRBV6-1	TRBD2	few	TRBJ2-5	TGTGCCAGCAGTGAATTGAATAGCGGGGGCCAAGAGACCCAGTACTTC	CASSELNSGGQETQYF
TRBV18	NA	NA	TRBJ2-7	TGTGCCAGCTCACGCTTTGGGGGTGCCTACGAGCAGTACTTC	CASSRFGGAYEQYF
TRBV7-2	TRBD2	NA	TRBJ2-1	TGTGCCAGCAGCTTATCCCCTGCGGGGGGGCCTTTGAATGAGCAGTTCTTC	CASSLSPAGGPLNEQFF
TRBV7-8	NA	NA	TRBJ2-3	TGTGCCAGCAGCAGCCGGACGTTGACTACGCAGTATTTT	CASSSRTLTTQYF
TRBV11-2	NA	many	TRBJ1-2	TGTGCCAGCAGCTTCCTAGGGAATCGAGGCTACACCTTC	CASSFLGNRGYTF
TRBV5-1	NA	NA	TRBJ2-1	TGCGCCAGCAGCTTGGCCGCCCTTTCCCCAGCCCGGGTCAATGAGCAGTTCTTC	CASSLAALSPARVNEQFF
TRBV6-2/TRBV6-3	NA	NA	TRBJ2-1	TGTGCCAGCAGTTACCTAGGGTGGGGCAATGAGCAGTTCTTC	CASSYLGWGNEQFF
TRBV7-2	NA	few	TRBJ1-5	TGTGCCAGCAAATTAGAGGCGGGCCAGCCCCAGCATTTT	CASKLEAGQPQHF
TRBV4-3	TRBD2	NA	TRBJ2-1	TGCGCCAGCAGCCAAGATAGCGGCGGGCGCGGGAGTTGGTATGAGCAGTTCTTC	CASSQDSGGRGSWYEQFF
TRBV12-3/TRBV12-4	TRBD1	NA	TRBJ1-2	TGTGCCAGCAGTTTTGGAGGGGGCGGGTATGGCTACACCTTC	CASSFGGGGYGYTF
TRBV20-1	TRBD1	NA	TRBJ2-2	TGCAGTGCTGAAACCCAACAGGGGGCCGGGGAGCTGTTTTTT	CSAETQQGAGELFF
TRBV7-8	NA	few	TRBJ1-6	TGTGCCAGCAGCTCAGGACTGACAAATAATTCACCCCTCCACTTT	CASSSGLTNNSPLHF
TRBV10-2	TRBD2	few	TRBJ2-7	TGCGCCAGCAGTGACCGTACTAGCGGGGGACAGTACTTC	CASSDRTSGGQYF
TRBV10-3	TRBD2	NA	TRBJ2-3	TGTGCCATCAGTGCAGGACTAGCGAATACAGATACGCAGTATTTT	CAISAGLANTDTQYF
TRBV29-1	NA	NA	TRBJ1-1	TGCAGCGTTGAGACGGGGGCTGAAGCTTTCTTT	CSVETGAEAFF
TRBV14	NA	NA	TRBJ2-3	TGTGCCAGCAGCCAACAACTAGGGCCAGATACGCAGTATTTT	CASSQQLGPDTQYF
TRBV10-3	TRBD2	few	TRBJ2-1	TGTGCCATCAGTGGAGGACTAGCGGGGCTGAGCTCCTACAATGAGCAGTTCTTC	CAISGGLAGLSSYNEQFF
TRBV6-5	TRBD1	few	TRBJ2-7	TGTGCCAGCAGTTACTCCGGACAGGGCCCCTACGAGCAGTACTTC	CASSYSGQGPYEQYF
TRBV6-2/TRBV6-3	TRBD2	NA	TRBJ2-2	TGTGCCAGCAGGGGGACTAGCGGGAACACCGGGGAGCTGTTTTTT	CASRGTSGNTGELFF
TRBV4-3	NA	NA	TRBJ1-2	TGCGCCAGCAGCCAAGATACGGGTTCCGGCTACACCTTC	CASSQDTGSGYTF
TRBV29-1	NA	NA	TRBJ2-5	TGCAGCGTCCGAGGACCCGACCCTGGTTTGTCCCAGTACTTC	CSVRGPDPGLSQYF
TRBV6-4	NA	NA	TRBJ2-1	TGTGCCAGCAGTGGTCCGAGTGGCCCCCATGAGCAGTTCTTC	CASSGPSGPHEQFF
TRBV6-1	NA	many	TRBJ1-1	TGTGCCAGCCGCAAGGTACGGTACACTGAAGCTTTCTTT	CASRKVRYTEAFF
TRBV4-2	NA	few	TRBJ2-3	TGTGCCAGCAGCCAAGATTTCGGCCACCGTTCTTTGGATACGCAGTATTTT	CASSQDFGHRSLDTQYF
TRBV20-1	TRBD2	NA	TRBJ2-1	TGCAGTGCTAGATCTGACAGGGCTAGCGGGAGGGCCGAGTTCTTC	CSARSDRASGRAEFF